This TCR beta chain was captured in a study of blood T cells in healthy people across ages (dated by TCRdb to the mid-2010s). About the study as a whole: In model experiments, template switching captured roughly one uniquely barcoded TCR beta cDNA molecule for every two T cells. The study measured age-related changes in TCR beta repertoire diversity using deep sequencing normalized with unique cDNA molecular identifiers. Four age groups were formed from the donors: young (average roughly 15 years), middle-aged (approximately 39), aged (about 62) and long-lived (more than 75). To avoid experimental bias, donors of different ages were randomly spread across the sequencing lanes. The study analyzed two additional independent replicas of 1 million unique cDNA reads from the same blood draw for two donors, one aged 18 to 29 and one aged 80 or older. The study at large found these results: Conclusive comparison of naive and antigen-experienced compartments was prevented by the profiling of bulk unsorted PBMCs. There was a strong correlation between observed TCR beta diversity and the percentage of naive T cells measured by flow cytometry. Estimates of total diversity based on one million sequenced T cells were considered lower bounds and underestimates. Because the CMV infection status of the donors was unknown, age-related changes in expanded clonotypes may potentially have been confounded. As age increased, observed TCR beta diversity per million T cells dropped in a roughly linear way, and a significant reduction was already evident by age about 40. Compared with the aged group, more naive CD4+ T cells, fewer expanded clones and increased TCR diversity were shown by the long-lived group, suggesting age selection.

The 39 donors, aged about 6 to 95 years, were systemically healthy Caucasian individuals from Russia. Ten milliliters of peripheral blood were drawn from each donor into EDTA-treated Vacutainer tubes. Ficoll-Paque density-gradient centrifugation was used to isolate PBMCs, with at least 6 million obtained per sample. Trizol reagent was used to extract total RNA from the PBMCs, yielding at least 5.5 micrograms per sample. For every donor, an aliquot of PBMCs went through flow cytometry to measure the percentages of naive CD45RAhigh/CD27high T cells. The CDR3 runs 16 residues from the cysteine to the phenylalanine. Of the read, only the CDR3 DNA is kept; its 48 bases are in frame from base 1. V is cut back by 3 bases and J by 2 bases, with 10 bases in the junction unmatched. CDR1 DFQATT and CDR2 SNEGSKA are derived from the germline V gene (reference sequence). The library was generated by 5' RACE. The sequencer listed for this sample is Illumina HiSeq 2500. A second 7 to 11 cycle PCR used a sample-barcoded 5' primer and a J-beta primer mix. A unique molecular identifier was introduced onto each TCR beta cDNA molecule by a template-switch 5' adaptor carrying 12 random nucleotides. Each sample yielded at least 3 million CDR3-containing paired-end reads. The Mint cDNA synthesis kit, primed by a TRBC-specific oligonucleotide, was used to synthesize first-strand cDNA from all RNA. After uracil-DNA glycosylase treatment, a first 18-cycle PCR used universal primers M1SS and BC2_uni_R on all cDNA. From the authors' description of their analysis: For normalization, 1 million high-quality reads were randomly selected from each sample, with every read carrying a distinct molecular identifier. Instead of being binned into consensus sequences, reads that shared molecular identifiers were thrown out. MiTCR, run with a Q25 quality threshold and the strictest error-elimination algorithm, handled CDR3 identification, clonotype clustering and error correction. A nonparametric unseen species model with Euler transformation was used to estimate lower-bound total TCR beta diversity. TCRdb ran its own pipeline on the public reads, namely fastp trimming at Q25 and MiXCR clone calling, and kept in-frame beta chains. Merged by CDR3 protein, the rows form single entries marked with the most common genes and DNA. The V and J calls and clone size come from TCRdb's table, not from the authors' own analysis. This sample is represented by more than 800,000 distinct CDR3 sequences; more than 25% of them were singletons. The top ten clonotypes cover 15% to 20% of the sample.

On this clonotype: Its antigen target is currently unknown. A much more abundant neighbour one base away suggests this may be a read error.

This TCR came from an elderly woman in good health. Specimen: blood. The chain employs TRBV20-1 and TRBJ2-3, and 8 bases in between align with TRBD2. The DNA is as follows: TGCAGTGCTAGTCCCCGAAGCGGGGGAGTCACAGATACGCAGTATTTT. Its translation reads: CSASPRSGGVTDTQYF.